The rows below give T cell receptor beta chains drawn from one sample of a study of blood T cell repertoires in COVID-19. Generated by immunoSEQ multiplex PCR, the TCRdb table keeps only in-frame clones and is missing some. Found here are over 95,000 clones, nearly 90% of them singletons; the top ten hold more than 7%. Sequenced: peripheral blood. The receptor source for this set is a woman in her sixties or seventies who had recovered from COVID-19. Both conserved end residues are part of each CDR3. The D gene is left open where the match is weak. The listing skips clone size in some rows; elsewhere it reads once, few, many or a size class.

d_call j_call cdr3_length clone_size v_call cdr3_aa cdr3_nt
NA TRBJ1-2 13 NA TRBV11-3 CASSGDSGYGYTF TGTGCCAGCAGCGGAGACAGTGGCTATGGCTACACCTTC
TRBD1 TRBJ2-5 16 NA TRBV30 CAWSVEVAGGRETQYF TGTGCCTGGAGTGTAGAAGTGGCAGGGGGCAGGGAGACCCAGTACTTC
NA TRBJ2-3 12 NA TRBV18 CASSPRLDTQYF TGTGCCAGCTCACCACGGCTAGATACGCAGTATTTT
NA TRBJ1-2 13 NA TRBV15 CATSRVEGYGYTF TGTGCCACCAGCAGAGTGGAGGGTTATGGCTACACCTTC
NA TRBJ2-2 15 NA TRBV25-1 CASKAAGTNTGELFF TGTGCCAGCAAGGCGGCGGGAACGAACACCGGGGAGCTGTTTTTT
TRBD1 TRBJ1-5 16 NA TRBV5-6 CASSKLDRGRGQPQHF TGTGCCAGCAGCAAGCTCGACAGGGGGCGCGGCCAGCCCCAGCATTTT
NA TRBJ2-1 13 NA TRBV7-3 CASSLAPRNEQFF TGTGCCAGCAGCTTAGCTCCCCGGAATGAGCAGTTCTTC
NA TRBJ2-1 14 NA TRBV6-5 CASSPTGSYNEQFF TGTGCCAGCAGCCCCACGGGGTCCTACAATGAGCAGTTCTTC
TRBD1 TRBJ2-1 16 NA TRBV5-4 CASSAGTGRSYNEQFF TGTGCCAGCAGCGCCGGGACAGGGAGGTCCTACAATGAGCAGTTCTTC
TRBD1 TRBJ1-4 15 NA TRBV4-3 CASSLRDRFNEKLFF TGCGCCAGCAGCCTCCGGGACAGATTTAATGAAAAACTGTTTTTT
NA TRBJ2-1 13 once TRBV2 CASRGTDYNEQFF TGTGCCAGCAGAGGGACTGATTACAATGAGCAGTTCTTC
NA TRBJ2-2 15 NA TRBV19 CASSLVQVNTGELFF TGTGCCAGTAGTCTTGTTCAGGTGAACACCGGGGAGCTGTTTTTT
NA TRBJ2-5 15 NA TRBV6-6 CASSYPLGGHETQYF TGTGCCAGCAGTTACCCCTTGGGGGGGCACGAGACCCAGTACTTC
NA TRBJ1-2 17 once TRBV4-1 CASSQDTGWGRGYGYTF TGCGCCAGCAGCCAAGATACTGGTTGGGGCAGGGGTTATGGCTACACCTTC
NA TRBJ1-5 14 once TRBV6-5 CASSSHQGRSPQHF TGTGCCAGCAGTTCACACCAGGGGCGTTCGCCCCAGCATTTT
TRBD1 TRBJ1-2 13 NA TRBV10-3 CAISPQGAEGYTF TGTGCCATCAGCCCACAGGGGGCGGAGGGCTACACCTTC
TRBD1 TRBJ1-2 15 NA TRBV6-2/TRBV6-3 CASSSHPDRVHGYTF TGTGCCAGCAGTTCTCACCCAGACAGGGTTCATGGCTACACCTTC
NA TRBJ1-2 17 NA TRBV5-4 CASSLPLITGANYGYTF TGTGCCAGCAGCTTGCCGTTAATAACGGGTGCTAACTATGGCTACACCTTC
TRBD2 TRBJ2-3 14 NA TRBV5-1 CASSWGGDGSTQYF TGCGCCAGCAGCTGGGGGGGAGATGGAAGTACGCAGTATTTT
NA TRBJ2-7 12 NA TRBV7-9 CASSLSLEEQYF TGTGCCAGCAGCTTATCCCTCGAGGAGCAGTACTTC
TRBD2 TRBJ2-1 17 NA TRBV4-3 CASSRSQLAGSYNEQFF TGCGCCAGCAGCCGAAGTCAACTAGCGGGTTCCTACAATGAGCAGTTCTTC
NA TRBJ2-7 16 once TRBV4-3 CASSQDRQGAYYEQYF TGCGCCAGCAGCCAAGATCGCCAGGGTGCCTACTACGAGCAGTACTTC
TRBD1 TRBJ1-2 15 once TRBV5-1 CASSSGTATPYGYTF TGCGCCAGCAGCTCCGGGACAGCGACACCCTATGGCTACACCTTC
NA TRBJ2-1 15 NA TRBV28 CASSFAGMGANEQFF TGTGCCAGCAGTTTTGCCGGGATGGGGGCTAATGAGCAGTTCTTC
NA TRBJ1-5 14 few TRBV28 CASSLGHSNQPQHF TGTGCCAGCAGTTTGGGCCATAGCAATCAGCCCCAGCATTTT
TRBD1 TRBJ1-1 15 NA TRBV6-5 CASSYRRGQGAEAFF TGTGCCAGCAGTTACCGTCGCGGACAGGGGGCTGAAGCTTTCTTT
NA TRBJ2-2 15 NA TRBV7-9 CASSLGLGDTGELFF TGTGCCAGCAGCTTAGGACTCGGCGACACCGGGGAGCTGTTTTTT
NA TRBJ1-2 13 NA TRBV9 CASSVDLVDGYTF TGTGCCAGCAGCGTAGACTTAGTCGATGGCTACACCTTC
TRBD1 TRBJ1-2 14 NA TRBV5-1 CASSLRGQGYGYTF TGCGCCAGCAGCTTGAGGGGACAGGGGTATGGCTACACCTTC
TRBD1 TRBJ2-7 13 NA TRBV30 CAWSGTGMYEQYF TGTGCCTGGAGTGGGACAGGGATGTACGAGCAGTACTTC
NA TRBJ1-1 13 NA TRBV6-6 CASSHQGSTEAFF TGTGCCAGCAGCCATCAGGGGTCCACTGAAGCTTTCTTT
TRBD1 TRBJ1-6 14 NA TRBV3-1/TRBV3-2 CASSGGQGAAPLHF TGTGCCAGCAGCGGCGGACAGGGTGCGGCACCCCTCCACTTT
NA TRBJ2-4 15 once TRBV5-1 CASSISSSTKNIQYF TGCGCCAGCAGCATAAGCTCATCTACCAAAAACATTCAGTACTTC
NA TRBJ2-6 14 NA TRBV19 CATPARVGANVLTF TGTGCCACCCCCGCCAGGGTTGGGGCCAACGTCCTGACTTTC
TRBD1 TRBJ2-2 13 once TRBV29-1 CSVGGQGAGELFF TGCAGCGTTGGGGGACAGGGGGCCGGGGAGCTGTTTTTT
TRBD2 TRBJ2-1 16 NA TRBV30 CAWSVLAGGPSFEQFF TGTGCCTGGAGCGTATTAGCGGGGGGGCCGTCGTTTGAGCAGTTCTTC
NA TRBJ1-1 12 NA TRBV29-1 CSVGQANTEAFF TGCAGCGTTGGACAGGCGAACACTGAAGCTTTCTTT
TRBD1 TRBJ1-1 18 NA TRBV28 CASSSPDRSSTFNTEAFF TGTGCCAGCAGCAGCCCGGACAGGTCCTCGACATTCAACACTGAAGCTTTCTTT
TRBD1 TRBJ1-1 14 NA TRBV30 CACGRWQGAQRAFF TGTGCCTGCGGCCGATGGCAGGGGGCTCAGAGAGCTTTCTTT
TRBD1 TRBJ2-6 17 NA TRBV6-6 CASSHNSGQAGANVLTF TGTGCCAGCAGTCATAACTCCGGACAGGCTGGGGCCAACGTCCTGACTTTC
NA TRBJ2-5 13 NA TRBV2 CASSEIRGETQYF TGTGCCAGCAGTGAAATAAGGGGGGAGACCCAGTACTTC
TRBD2 TRBJ2-4 19 NA TRBV5-6 CASTNIAGGPREAKNIQYF TGTGCCAGCACCAATATAGCGGGGGGGCCACGAGAAGCCAAAAACATTCAGTACTTC
TRBD2 TRBJ2-7 15 few TRBV27 CASSPGLAGPNEQYF TGTGCCAGCAGTCCCGGACTAGCGGGTCCCAACGAGCAGTACTTC
NA TRBJ1-6 15 NA TRBV7-2 CASSLRAGVGSPLHF TGTGCCAGCAGCCTACGGGCGGGAGTGGGTTCACCCCTCCACTTT
NA TRBJ1-1 14 NA TRBV7-9 CASSLDGIPTEAFF TGTGCCAGCAGCTTAGACGGGATCCCCACTGAAGCTTTCTTT
NA TRBJ2-1 16 NA TRBV24-1 CATSEEAGKKNNEQFF TGTGCCACCAGTGAAGAGGCTGGTAAGAAAAACAATGAGCAGTTCTTC
TRBD2 TRBJ2-1 17 NA TRBV5-1 CASSLGLAGGPTGEQFF TGCGCCAGCAGCTTGGGACTAGCGGGAGGGCCGACGGGTGAGCAGTTCTTC
NA TRBJ1-5 18 NA TRBV24-1 CATSDIQPDSYSNQPQHF TGTGCCACCAGTGATATTCAACCTGACAGCTATAGCAATCAGCCCCAGCATTTT
TRBD2 TRBJ2-1 23 NA TRBV3-1/TRBV3-2 CASSQVALLGTSGSGLHRNEQFF TGTGCCAGCAGCCAAGTGGCCCTATTAGGGACTAGCGGGAGTGGATTACACAGGAATGAGCAGTTCTTC
TRBD2 TRBJ2-7 16 once TRBV7-2 CASSLAPLAGSYEQYF TGTGCCAGCAGCTTAGCCCCACTAGCGGGGTCCTACGAGCAGTACTTC